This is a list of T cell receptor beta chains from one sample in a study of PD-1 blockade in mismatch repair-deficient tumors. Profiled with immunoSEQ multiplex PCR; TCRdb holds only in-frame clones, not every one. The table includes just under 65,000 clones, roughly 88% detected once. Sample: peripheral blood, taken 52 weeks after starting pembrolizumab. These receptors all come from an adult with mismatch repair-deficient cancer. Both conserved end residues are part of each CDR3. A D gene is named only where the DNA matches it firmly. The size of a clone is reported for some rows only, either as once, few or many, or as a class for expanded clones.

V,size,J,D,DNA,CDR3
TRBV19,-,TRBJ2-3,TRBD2,TGTGCCAGTAACCTCCCCATGAGCGGGAGAACGGATACGCAGTATTTT,CASNLPMSGRTDTQYF
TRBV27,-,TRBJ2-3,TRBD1,TGTGCCAGCAGTTTCCTTACAGGGGATGGGACAGATACGCAGTATTTT,CASSFLTGDGTDTQYF
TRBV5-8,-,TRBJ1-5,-,TGTGCCAGCAGCTTGGCCCTCGGGGTAAATCAGCCCCAGCATTTT,CASSLALGVNQPQHF
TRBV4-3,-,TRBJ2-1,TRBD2,TGCGCCAGCAGCCAAGAGATTTTGCGGGAGGGCAACAATGAGCAGTTCTTC,CASSQEILREGNNEQFF
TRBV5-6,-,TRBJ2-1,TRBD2,TGTGCCAGCAGCTTAGCGGGGGTTGAGCAGTTCTTC,CASSLAGVEQFF
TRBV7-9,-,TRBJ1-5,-,TGTGCCAGCAGCTTAGGTTTAAGGGCGGATGAGCCCCAGCATTTT,CASSLGLRADEPQHF
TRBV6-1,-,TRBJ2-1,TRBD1,TGTGCCAGCAGTGAAGCGCGGACAGGGGGCAATGAGCAGTTCTTC,CASSEARTGGNEQFF
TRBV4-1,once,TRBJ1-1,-,TGCGCCAGCAGCAAAGGACAGACGAACACTGAAGCTTTCTTT,CASSKGQTNTEAFF
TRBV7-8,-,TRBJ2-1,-,TGTGCCAGCAGCAGGACGCCAGGGCCCACTCAGAATGAGCAGTTCTTC,CASSRTPGPTQNEQFF
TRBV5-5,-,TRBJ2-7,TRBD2,TGTGCCAGCCTTGTGGCGGGAGGAGGTGAGCAGTACTTC,CASLVAGGGEQYF